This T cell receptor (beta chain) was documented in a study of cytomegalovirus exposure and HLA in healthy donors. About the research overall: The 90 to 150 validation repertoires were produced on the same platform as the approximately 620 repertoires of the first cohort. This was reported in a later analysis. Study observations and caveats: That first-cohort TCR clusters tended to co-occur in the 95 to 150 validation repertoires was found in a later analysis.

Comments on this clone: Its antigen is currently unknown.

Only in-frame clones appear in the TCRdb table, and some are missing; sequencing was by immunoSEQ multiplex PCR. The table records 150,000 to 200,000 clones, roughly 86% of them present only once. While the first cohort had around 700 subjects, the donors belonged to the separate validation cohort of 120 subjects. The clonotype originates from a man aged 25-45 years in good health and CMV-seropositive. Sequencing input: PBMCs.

CDR3 residues: CASSRGRQETQYF. The CDR3, as DNA: TGCGCCAGCTCCAGGGGCCGGCAAGAGACCCAGTACTTC. The rearrangement uses TRBV5-1 and TRBJ2-5; D is possibly TRBD1 (6 bases). Germline CDR1 is SGHRS and CDR2 is YFSETQ. The CDR3 extends over 13 amino acids. The V and J ends lost 7 bases and 2 bases respectively, with 12 bases between them. Using reference TRBV5-1 and TRBJ2-5 for the parts outside the CDR3, the full variable domain is KAGVTQTPRYLIKTRGQQVTLSCSPISGHRSVSWYQQTPGQGLQFLFEYFSETQRNKGNFPGRFSGRQFSNSRSEMNVSTLELGDSALYLCASSRGRQETQYFGPGTRLLVL.